This TCR beta chain was captured in a study of blood T cell repertoires in COVID-19. Study summary: The samples span acute and convalescent COVID-19 from the United States, Italy and Spain. Nucleic acid was either cDNA or gDNA, and it came from T cells, B-cell-depleted T cells, or PBMCs.

In the study's own analysis: For nucleated cells, counts were estimated from reference gene primer amplification. The assay was immunoSEQ multiplex PCR, and TCRdb's table has in-frame clones only and misses some. That table is the source of V, J and clone size, and D and trimming were worked out from the DNA. Of fewer than 700,000 clones in the sample, around nine tenths were seen once. The junction had 6 bases not matched to a gene; V was cut back by 6 bases and J by 0 bases. Germline V gene lookup returns CDR1 MGHRA and CDR2 YSYEKL. The CDR3 consists of 15 residues. This chain connects TRBV4-1 to TRBJ2-7, with 9 bases matching TRBD2. The sequenced sample consisted of peripheral blood. This TCR came from a woman in her fifties or sixties with COVID-19, enrolled during active disease. The CDR3: CASRQSSGASYEQYF. CDR3 in DNA: TGCGCCAGCAGGCAATCTAGCGGGGCCTCCTACGAGCAGTACTTC.